These T cell receptor beta chains were read from a single sample in a study of blood T cells in healthy people across ages. TCRdb redid the calling of the 5' RACE reads with MiXCR, one entry per CDR3 protein. This sample yields roughly 1.7 million distinct CDR3 sequences, of which roughly 32% are seen a single time; 10% to 12% belongs to the top ten. Source material: blood. Receptor source: a woman in her 30s in good health. Each CDR3 is given without its conserved first and last residue. Only part of the rows carry a size: once, few, many, or a class if the clone is expanded.

clone_size: .; j_call: TRBJ2-3; v_call: TRBV28; cdr3_aa: ASTYMDRRGTQY
clone_size: .; j_call: TRBJ2-5; v_call: TRBV10-2; cdr3_aa: ASSVRWQKETQY
clone_size: .; j_call: TRBJ2-7; v_call: TRBV4-1; cdr3_aa: ASSRGGAHEQY
clone_size: few; j_call: TRBJ1-6; v_call: TRBV10-3; cdr3_aa: AISDTYNSPLH
clone_size: few; j_call: TRBJ2-7; v_call: TRBV19; cdr3_aa: ASSLAGLSSYEQY
clone_size: .; j_call: TRBJ2-7; v_call: TRBV28; cdr3_aa: ASSLLASGRIGEQY
clone_size: .; j_call: TRBJ2-6; v_call: TRBV27; cdr3_aa: ASRPTVLGSGANVLT
clone_size: .; j_call: TRBJ1-5; v_call: TRBV3-1; cdr3_aa: ASSHGTGGSIQPQH
clone_size: .; j_call: TRBJ2-1; v_call: TRBV5-5; cdr3_aa: ASSLGLPQGEQF
clone_size: few; j_call: TRBJ2-5; v_call: TRBV5-1; cdr3_aa: ASSTGRSTETQY
clone_size: .; j_call: .; v_call: TRBV3-1; cdr3_aa: ASSQDPRRGETQY
clone_size: .; j_call: TRBJ2-5; v_call: TRBV7-6; cdr3_aa: ASSLESAFGETQY
clone_size: many; j_call: TRBJ2-3; v_call: TRBV12-3/TRBV12-4; cdr3_aa: ASRLLAGGTDTQY
clone_size: .; j_call: TRBJ1-6; v_call: TRBV6-1; cdr3_aa: ASSGDTRSSLH
clone_size: .; j_call: TRBJ1-2; v_call: TRBV19; cdr3_aa: ASTESGLRGYT
clone_size: .; j_call: TRBJ1-2; v_call: TRBV6-5; cdr3_aa: ASSKLQGGHGYT
clone_size: .; j_call: TRBJ1-2; v_call: TRBV27; cdr3_aa: ASSLTGWGYGYT
clone_size: .; j_call: TRBJ2-5; v_call: TRBV4-1; cdr3_aa: ASSQEGEGLTETQY
clone_size: many; j_call: TRBJ2-7; v_call: TRBV28; cdr3_aa: ASREQGNYEQY
clone_size: .; j_call: TRBJ2-7; v_call: TRBV5-1; cdr3_aa: ASSTKFRRDEQY
clone_size: few; j_call: TRBJ2-3; v_call: TRBV6-1; cdr3_aa: ASSVLAGEAQY
clone_size: few; j_call: TRBJ1-1; v_call: TRBV12-3/TRBV12-4; cdr3_aa: ASSLALGGPLNTEAF
clone_size: few; j_call: TRBJ1-1; v_call: TRBV20-1; cdr3_aa: SARDPGGSANTEAF
clone_size: .; j_call: TRBJ2-1; v_call: TRBV7-3; cdr3_aa: ASSFSVTSGRDEQV
clone_size: .; j_call: TRBJ2-2; v_call: TRBV20-1; cdr3_aa: SARDRGRRGGELF
clone_size: many; j_call: TRBJ2-2; v_call: TRBV6-4; cdr3_aa: ASSSSATGELF
clone_size: .; j_call: TRBJ2-1; v_call: TRBV28; cdr3_aa: ASSPRLVLSSYNEQF
clone_size: .; j_call: TRBJ1-1; v_call: TRBV20-1; cdr3_aa: SARLPGGAF
clone_size: many; j_call: TRBJ1-1; v_call: TRBV5-1; cdr3_aa: ASSSVVNTEAF